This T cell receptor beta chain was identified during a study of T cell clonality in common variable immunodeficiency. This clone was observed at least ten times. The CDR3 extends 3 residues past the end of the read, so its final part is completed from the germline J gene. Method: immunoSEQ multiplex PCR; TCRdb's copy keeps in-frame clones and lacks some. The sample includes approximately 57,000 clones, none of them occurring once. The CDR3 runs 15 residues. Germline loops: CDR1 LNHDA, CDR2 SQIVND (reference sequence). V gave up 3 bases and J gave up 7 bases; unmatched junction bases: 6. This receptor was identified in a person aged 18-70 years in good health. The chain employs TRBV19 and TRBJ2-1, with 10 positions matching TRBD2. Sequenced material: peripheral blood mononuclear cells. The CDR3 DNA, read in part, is TGTGCCAGTAGTATGGGGGTAGCGGGAGGAAATGAG. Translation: CASSMGVAGGNE. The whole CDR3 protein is CASSMGVAGGNEQFF.